This T cell receptor beta chain stems from a study of T cell responses to AZD1222 COVID-19 vaccine. Findings and caveats of the study: Repertoire collection took place solely once the T cell response had peaked. Of spike-specific TCRs, nearly half reportedly target regions left unmutated in variants. The CD4 TCRs associated with vaccination extended across spike and predominated at 160-218 and 743-854.

The CDR3 runs to 14 residues. V was pared by 4 bases and J by 8 bases, with 5 bases of the junction left unmatched. The germline gives CDR1 SGHNT, CDR2 YENEEA. In regard to this clone: Its antigen is unidentified.

Both about-4-week and about-12-week second-dose recipients were combined. Method: immunoSEQ multiplex PCR; TCRdb's copy keeps in-frame clones and lacks some. Altogether roughly 80,000 clones are present, 90% being singletons, with the ten largest covering over 3%. This receptor was obtained from an adult who received the AZD1222 COVID-19 vaccine. The chain has TRBV11-3 and TRBJ2-1; TRBD2 agrees at 10 bases. The material sequenced was peripheral blood, taken 28 days after the second AZD1222 dose. This CDR3 is CASSSSGSRDEQFF. Here the CDR3 DNA reads TGTGCCAGCAGCTCTAGCGGGAGTAGGGATGAGCAGTTCTTC.